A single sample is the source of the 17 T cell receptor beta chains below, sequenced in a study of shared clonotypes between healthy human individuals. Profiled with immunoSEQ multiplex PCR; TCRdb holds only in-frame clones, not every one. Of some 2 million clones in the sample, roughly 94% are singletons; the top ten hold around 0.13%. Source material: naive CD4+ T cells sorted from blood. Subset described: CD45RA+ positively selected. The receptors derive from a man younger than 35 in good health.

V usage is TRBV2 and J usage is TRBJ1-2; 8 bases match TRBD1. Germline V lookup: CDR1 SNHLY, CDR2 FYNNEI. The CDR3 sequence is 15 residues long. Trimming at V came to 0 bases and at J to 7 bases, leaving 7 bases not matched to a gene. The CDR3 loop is CASSEAGQGLPGYTF. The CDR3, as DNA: TGTGCCAGCAGTGAAGCCGGACAGGGACTGCCTGGCTACACCTTC.

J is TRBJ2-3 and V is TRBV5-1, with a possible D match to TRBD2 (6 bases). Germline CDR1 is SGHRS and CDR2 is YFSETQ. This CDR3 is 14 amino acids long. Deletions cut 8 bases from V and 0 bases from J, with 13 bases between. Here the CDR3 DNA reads TGCGCCAGTACCTCCCTAGCGAGCACAGATACGCAGTATTTT. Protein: CASTSLASTDTQYF.

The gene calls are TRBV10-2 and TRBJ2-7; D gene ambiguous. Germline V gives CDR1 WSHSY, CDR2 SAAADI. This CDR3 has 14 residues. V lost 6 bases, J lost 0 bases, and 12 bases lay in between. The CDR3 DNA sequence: TGCGCCAGCAGAGGAGTCGGGTCCTCCTACGAGCAGTACTTC. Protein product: CASRGVGSSYEQYF.

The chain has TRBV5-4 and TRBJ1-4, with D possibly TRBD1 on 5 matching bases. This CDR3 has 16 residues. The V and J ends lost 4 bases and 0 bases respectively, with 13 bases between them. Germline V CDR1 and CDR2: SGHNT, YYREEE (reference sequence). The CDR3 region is CASSRAGEATNEKLFF. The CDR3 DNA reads TGTGCCAGCAGCCGGGCGGGGGAGGCAACTAATGAAAAACTGTTTTTT.

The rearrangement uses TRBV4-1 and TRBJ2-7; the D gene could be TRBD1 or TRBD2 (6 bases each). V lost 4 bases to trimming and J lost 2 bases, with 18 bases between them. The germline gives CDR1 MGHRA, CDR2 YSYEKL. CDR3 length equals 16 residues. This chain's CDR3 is CASSPLGGRRAYEQYF. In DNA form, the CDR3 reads TGCGCCAGCAGCCCCCTCGGGGGCCGGCGGGCCTACGAGCAGTACTTC.

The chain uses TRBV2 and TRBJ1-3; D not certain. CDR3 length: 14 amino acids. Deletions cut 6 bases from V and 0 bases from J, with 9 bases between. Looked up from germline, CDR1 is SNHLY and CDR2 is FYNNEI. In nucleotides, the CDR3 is TGTGCCAGCAGCCAACGGTCCTCTGGAAACACCATATATTTT. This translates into CASSQRSSGNTIYF.

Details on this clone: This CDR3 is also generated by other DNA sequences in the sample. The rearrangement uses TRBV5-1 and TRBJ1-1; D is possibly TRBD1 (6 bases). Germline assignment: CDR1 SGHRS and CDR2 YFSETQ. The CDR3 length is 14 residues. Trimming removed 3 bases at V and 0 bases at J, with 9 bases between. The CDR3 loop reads CASSSQGMNTEAFF. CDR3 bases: TGCGCCAGCAGCTCCCAGGGGATGAACACTGAAGCTTTCTTT.

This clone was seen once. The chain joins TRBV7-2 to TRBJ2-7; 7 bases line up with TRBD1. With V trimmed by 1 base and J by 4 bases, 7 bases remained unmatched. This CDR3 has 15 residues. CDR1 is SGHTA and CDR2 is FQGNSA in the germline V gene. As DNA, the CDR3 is TGTGCCAGCAGCTTAGGACAGGGCTTGGGGTACGAGCAGTACTTC. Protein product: CASSLGQGLGYEQYF.

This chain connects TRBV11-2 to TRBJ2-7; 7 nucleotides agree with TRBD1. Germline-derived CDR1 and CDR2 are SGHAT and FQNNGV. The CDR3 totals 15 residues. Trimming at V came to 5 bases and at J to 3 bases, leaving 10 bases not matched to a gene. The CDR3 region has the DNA TGTGCCAGCAGCCGTGACAGGGCTGGATTCTACGAGCAGTACTTC. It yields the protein CASSRDRAGFYEQYF.

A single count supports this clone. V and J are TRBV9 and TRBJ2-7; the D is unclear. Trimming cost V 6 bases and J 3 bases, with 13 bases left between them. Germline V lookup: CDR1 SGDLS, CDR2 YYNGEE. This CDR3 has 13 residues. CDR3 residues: CASKKGSLYEQYF. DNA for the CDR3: TGTGCCAGCAAAAAGGGTAGTCTCTACGAGCAGTACTTC.

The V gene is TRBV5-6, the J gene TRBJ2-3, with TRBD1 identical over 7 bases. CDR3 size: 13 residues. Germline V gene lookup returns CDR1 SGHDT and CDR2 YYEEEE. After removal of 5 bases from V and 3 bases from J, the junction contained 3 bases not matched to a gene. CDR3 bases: TGTGCCAGCAGGACACAGGGGACAGATACGCAGTATTTT. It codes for CASRTQGTDTQYF. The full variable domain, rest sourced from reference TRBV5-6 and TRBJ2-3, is DAGVTQSPTHLIKTRGQQVTLRCSPKSGHDTVSWYQQALGQGPQFIFQYYEEEERQRGNFPDRFSGHQFPNYSSELNVNALLLGDSALYLCASRTQGTDTQYFGPGTRLTVL.

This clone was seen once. The DNA of the CDR3 is TGTGCCAGCATCCCAGGGGCAGACTCCAATTCACCCCTCCACTTT. Its translation: CASIPGADSNSPLHF. The rearrangement uses TRBV2 and TRBJ1-6; D may be TRBD1 (6 bases). V was trimmed by 7 bases and J by 7 bases, leaving 17 bases between them. The CDR3 spans 15 residues. CDR1 and CDR2 (germline): SNHLY, FYNNEI.

CDR3 nucleotide sequence: TGTGCCAGCACCCCCGGGGAGCACTATGGCTACACCTTC. It specifies CASTPGEHYGYTF. This chain uses TRBV28 with TRBJ1-2, with D hard to call. The CDR3 totals 13 residues. The germline CDR1 and CDR2 sequences are MDHEN and SYDVKM. Trimming took off 7 bases at V and 3 bases at J, with 12 bases between the two ends.

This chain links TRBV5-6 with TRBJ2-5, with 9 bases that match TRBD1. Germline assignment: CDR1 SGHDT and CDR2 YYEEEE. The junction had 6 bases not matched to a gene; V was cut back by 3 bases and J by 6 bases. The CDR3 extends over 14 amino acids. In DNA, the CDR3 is TGTGCCAGCAGCTCCGGGACAGGGCGAAAGACCCAGTACTTC. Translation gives CASSSGTGRKTQYF.

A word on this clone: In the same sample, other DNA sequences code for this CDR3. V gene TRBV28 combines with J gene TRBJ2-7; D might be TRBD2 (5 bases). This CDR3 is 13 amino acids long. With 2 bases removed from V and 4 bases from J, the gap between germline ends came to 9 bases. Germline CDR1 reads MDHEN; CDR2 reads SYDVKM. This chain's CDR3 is CASSLAGLYEQYF. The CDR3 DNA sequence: TGTGCCAGCAGTTTAGCGGGCCTATACGAGCAGTACTTC.

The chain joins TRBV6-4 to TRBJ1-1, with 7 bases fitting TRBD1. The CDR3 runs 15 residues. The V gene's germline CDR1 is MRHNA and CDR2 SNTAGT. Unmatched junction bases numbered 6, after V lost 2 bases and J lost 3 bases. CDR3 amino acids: CASSDQPGGYTEAFF. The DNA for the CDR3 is TGTGCCAGCAGTGACCAACCAGGGGGTTACACTGAAGCTTTCTTT.

In DNA, the CDR3 is TGTGCCAGCAGCTTCGGGGATTGGAGGGGCACTGAAGCTTTCTTT. It specifies CASSFGDWRGTEAFF. This chain uses TRBV5-5 with TRBJ1-1; a possible D gene is TRBD1 (5 bases). Germline V CDR1 and CDR2: SGHKS, YYEKEE (reference sequence). V was cut by 2 bases and J by 4 bases, with 15 bases left in between. This CDR3 has 15 amino acids.